This T cell receptor beta chain was recorded in a study of cytomegalovirus exposure and HLA in healthy donors. The PCR contained 60 Vbeta and 13 Jbeta primers. Generated by immunoSEQ multiplex PCR, the TCRdb table keeps only in-frame clones and is missing some. The sample has roughly 150,000 clones, 65% to 80% seen once. V was shortened by 6 bases and J by 1 base, with 9 bases between the two germline ends. This CDR3 spans 13 amino acids. Germline loops: CDR1 SQVTM, CDR2 ANQGSEA. Sequenced sample: PBMCs. The TCR was taken from a man between 40 and 49 years old in good health and CMV-seropositive. V usage is TRBV29-1 and J usage is TRBJ1-4; tentative D call: TRBD1 (6 bases). The CDR3 DNA reads TGCAGCGTGAAACAGGGAACTAATGAAAAACTGTTTTTT. This translates into CSVKQGTNEKLFF.